This T cell receptor beta chain was identified during a study of blood T cells in healthy people across ages. Germline V gene data show CDR1 as DFQATT and CDR2 as SNEGSKA (reference sequence). The CDR3 contains 14 residues. The trim removed 6 bases at V and 3 bases at J, leaving 8 bases unmatched. Remarks on this clonotype: Its target is unknown.

Together with a sample-barcoded 5' primer, a J-beta primer mix was included in a second PCR lasting 7 to 11 cycles. Through a template-switch adaptor with 12 random nucleotides, each cDNA molecule received a tag. A single record per CDR3 protein comes from TCRdb applying MiXCR to the 5' RACE reads. The sample contains about a million distinct CDR3 sequences, roughly 52% of which appear only once. Regarding the study as a whole: Long-lived and aged donors differed, with more naive CD4+ cells and higher diversity in the long-lived.

Sequenced input: blood. This chain connects TRBV20-1 to TRBJ2-1; 7 positions agree with TRBD2. The clonotype originates from a man aged 30 to 39 in good health. The CDR3 DNA reads as TGCAGTGCAACCGGAACTAGCGACTACAATGAGCAGTTCTTC. This sequence encodes CSATGTSDYNEQFF.